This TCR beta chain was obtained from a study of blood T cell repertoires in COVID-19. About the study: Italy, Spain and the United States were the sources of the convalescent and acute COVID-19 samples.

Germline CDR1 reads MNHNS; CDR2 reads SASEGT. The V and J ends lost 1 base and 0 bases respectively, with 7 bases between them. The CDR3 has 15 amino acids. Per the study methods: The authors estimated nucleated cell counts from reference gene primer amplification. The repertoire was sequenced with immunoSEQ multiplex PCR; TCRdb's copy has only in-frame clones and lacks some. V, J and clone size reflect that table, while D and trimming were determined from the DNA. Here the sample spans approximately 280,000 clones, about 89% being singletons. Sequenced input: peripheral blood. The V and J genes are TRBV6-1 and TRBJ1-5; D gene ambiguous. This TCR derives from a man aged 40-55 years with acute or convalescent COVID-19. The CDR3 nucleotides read TGTGCCAGCAGTGAAGACGGAGATAGCAATCAGCCCCAGCATTTT. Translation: CASSEDGDSNQPQHF.